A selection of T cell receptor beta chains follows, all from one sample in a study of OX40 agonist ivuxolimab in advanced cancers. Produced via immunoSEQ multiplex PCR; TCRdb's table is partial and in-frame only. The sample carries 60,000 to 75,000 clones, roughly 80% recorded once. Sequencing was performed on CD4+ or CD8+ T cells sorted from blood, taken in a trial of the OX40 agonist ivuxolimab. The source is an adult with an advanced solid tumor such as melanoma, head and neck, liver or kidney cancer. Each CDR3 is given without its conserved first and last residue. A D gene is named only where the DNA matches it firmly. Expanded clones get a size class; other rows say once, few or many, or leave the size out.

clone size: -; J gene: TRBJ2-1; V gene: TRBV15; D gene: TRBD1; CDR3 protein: ATSSTGGIDEQF
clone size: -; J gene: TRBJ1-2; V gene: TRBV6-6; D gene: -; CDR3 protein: ASSYSFGNGYT
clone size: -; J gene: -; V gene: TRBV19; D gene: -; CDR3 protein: ASSPRSDEQY
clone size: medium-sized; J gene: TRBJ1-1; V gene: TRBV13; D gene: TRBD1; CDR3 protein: ASSRRGTGGEAF
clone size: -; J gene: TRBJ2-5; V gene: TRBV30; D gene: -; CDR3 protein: AWSRQETQY
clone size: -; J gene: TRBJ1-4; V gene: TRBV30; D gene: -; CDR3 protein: AWSVPGAFEKLF
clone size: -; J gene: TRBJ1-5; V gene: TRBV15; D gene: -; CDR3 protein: ATSRGRSNQPQH
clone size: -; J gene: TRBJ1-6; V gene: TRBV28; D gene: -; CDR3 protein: ASSILTGNSPLH
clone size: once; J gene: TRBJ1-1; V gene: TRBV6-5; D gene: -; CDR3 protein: ASNLNTEAF
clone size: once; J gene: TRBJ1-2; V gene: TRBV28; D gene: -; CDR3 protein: ASSINDLILNYGYT
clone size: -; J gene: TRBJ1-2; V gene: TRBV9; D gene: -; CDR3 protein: ASSVARGGMNPGYT
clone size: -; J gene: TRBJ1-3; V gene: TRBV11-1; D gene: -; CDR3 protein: ASSRDTGNTIY
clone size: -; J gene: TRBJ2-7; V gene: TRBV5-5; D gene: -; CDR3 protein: ASSSRTESYEQY
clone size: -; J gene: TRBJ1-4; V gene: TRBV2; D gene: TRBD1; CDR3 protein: ASLGTGPGLF
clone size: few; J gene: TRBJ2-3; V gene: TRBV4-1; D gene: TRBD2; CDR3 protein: ASSQAPTGGVGNTQY